The 16 T cell receptor beta chains in this list originate from one sample, sequenced in a study of T cells in Graves' hyperthyroidism and ophthalmopathy. It was RNA transcripts that yielded the amplified TCR beta CDR3 regions. The HTBI primer set served for first-round RT-PCR of the TCR CDR3. TCRdb itself ran the multiplex PCR reads through MiXCR, one entry per CDR3 protein. The table lists around 250,000 distinct CDR3 sequences, about 15% of them singletons. Sequencing used blood. Receptor source: a middle-aged woman with Graves' hyperthyroidism that later progressed to Graves' ophthalmopathy.

Remarks on this clonotype: Being one base from a much bigger clone, this may be a read error. The J gene is TRBJ1-5, the V gene TRBV6-1; D unclear. Germline V lookup: CDR1 MNHNS, CDR2 SASEGT. The CDR3 contains 15 residues. V lost 5 bases, J lost 10 bases, and 21 bases lay in between. As DNA, the CDR3 is TGTGCCAGCAGTCTGACGGGCAACACTCTTCTTCCCCAGCATTTT. Translating it yields CASSLTGNTLLPQHF.

This clonotype has at least ten counts. This chain connects TRBV6-1 to TRBJ2-7; 11 bases match TRBD2. This CDR3 is 16 amino acids long. Germline V gives CDR1 MNHNS, CDR2 SASEGT. V lost 5 bases, J lost 2 bases, and 8 bases stayed unmatched. Written as DNA, the CDR3 is TGTGCCAGCAGTCCTCTAGCGGGAGGAAGAACCTACGAGCAGTACTTC. As protein: CASSPLAGGRTYEQYF.

The chain carries TRBV15 and TRBJ1-1; 8 nucleotides align to TRBD1. CDR3 length equals 17 residues. Germline V gives CDR1 LNHNV, CDR2 YYDKDF (reference sequence). The J segment lost 6 bases and the V segment lost 4 bases, leaving 16 bases of the junction unmatched. The CDR3 DNA follows: TGTGCCACCAGCACCACCCCTGGAAGGCAGGGGGCCTCTGAAGCTTTCTTT. This encodes CATSTTPGRQGASEAFF. The complete variable domain, with remaining parts taken from reference TRBV15 and TRBJ1-1, reads DAMVIQNPRYQVTQFGKPVTLSCSQTLNHNVMYWYQQKSSQAPKLLFHYYDKDFNNEADTPDNFQSRRPNTSFCFLDIRSPGLGDTAMYLCATSTTPGRQGASEAFFGQGTRLTVV.

This clonotype was observed at least ten times. The junction departs from germline at one end; a sequencing error may be responsible. The rearrangement links TRBV6-1 to TRBJ2-7; weak D call: TRBD2 (8 bases). The CDR3 extends over 17 amino acids. The germline gives CDR1 MNHNS, CDR2 SASEGT. This chain's CDR3 is CASRTGIGAGGSHEQYF. The CDR3 nucleotides are TGTGCCAGCAGGACAGGGATCGGGGCGGGAGGCTCCCACGAGCAGTACTTC.

This clonotype showed up many times. This sequence joins TRBV3-1 and TRBJ2-3; 7 nucleotides align to TRBD2. Germline V gene sequence: CDR1 LGHDT, CDR2 YNNKEL (reference sequence). CDR3 length: 16 residues. The V and J ends lost 6 bases and 3 bases, in that order; junction bases with no gene match: 12. CDR3 in amino acids: CASRPYRGGPTDTQYF. The DNA for the CDR3 is TGTGCCAGCAGACCCTATCGCGGGGGACCTACAGATACGCAGTATTTT.

This clonotype was found many times. J is TRBJ2-7 and V is TRBV7-2; 13 nucleotides align to TRBD2. The CDR3 runs 15 residues. The trim removed 4 bases at V and 4 bases at J, leaving 4 bases unmatched. Germline V lookup: CDR1 SGHTA, CDR2 FQGNSA. CDR3 nucleotide sequence: TGTGCCAGCAGCTGGACTAGCGGGAGTAGGTACGAGCAGTACTTC. This sequence encodes CASSWTSGSRYEQYF.

This clonotype was seen ten or more times. The chain uses TRBV28 and TRBJ1-6; 8 nucleotides agree with TRBD1. Germline CDR1 and CDR2: MDHEN and SYDVKM. V was pared by 2 bases and J by 11 bases, with 5 bases of the junction left unmatched. The CDR3 sequence is 14 residues long. CDR3 nucleotides: TGTGCCAGCAGTTTACAGGGGGCGCGGGCACCCCTCCACTTT. It codes for CASSLQGARAPLHF. The whole variable domain, filled in from reference TRBV28 and TRBJ1-6, reads DVKVTQSSRYLVKRTGEKVFLECVQDMDHENMFWYRQDPGLGLRLIYFSYDVKMKEKGDIPEGYSVSREKKERFSLILESASTNQTSMYLCASSLQGARAPLHFGNGTRLTVT.

This clonotype came up many times. This rearrangement joins TRBV7-3 to TRBJ2-1; 7 positions match TRBD2. J lost 5 bases, V lost 0 bases, and 4 bases had no gene match. Germline V CDR1 and CDR2: SGHTA, FQGTGA. The CDR3 has 15 amino acids. The DNA of the CDR3 is TGTGCCAGCAGCTTAACTGCGGGAGTCCACAATGAGCAGTTCTTC. Translation gives CASSLTAGVHNEQFF.

The sample holds many counts of this clonotype. The gene calls are TRBV5-1 and TRBJ2-7; tentatively, D is TRBD2 (5 bases). Germline assignment: CDR1 SGHRS and CDR2 YFSETQ. CDR3 length equals 14 residues. The ends were cut back, 3 bases at V and 3 bases at J, with 13 bases in the middle. In nucleotides, the CDR3 is TGCGCCAGCAGCTCTAGCTGGGCCGACTACGAGCAGTACTTC. Amino acids: CASSSSWADYEQYF.

This clonotype was observed many times. DNA for the CDR3: TGTGCCAGCAGCTTAGCGGGACAGGGTGCCCTCTATGGCTACACCTTC. Residues: CASSLAGQGALYGYTF. This chain uses TRBV7-8 with TRBJ1-2; TRBD1 matches 9 bases. The germline V gene encodes CDR1 SGHVS and CDR2 FQNEAQ. This CDR3 is built from 16 residues. With V trimmed by 0 bases and J by 4 bases, 6 bases remained unmatched.

This clonotype was observed a handful of times. Given a much more abundant clone one base away, this may be a read error. This rearrangement joins TRBV27 to TRBJ2-2, with a possible D match to TRBD2 (5 bases). Germline-derived CDR1 and CDR2 are MNHEY and SMNVEV (reference sequence). The CDR3 has 14 residues. CDR3 sequence reads: CASSLQLNTGELLF. The DNA for the CDR3 is TGTGCCAGCAGTTTGCAGCTTAACACCGGGGAGCTGCTTTTT.

This clonotype came up many times. The genes are TRBV11-2 and TRBJ1-2, with 7 bases matching TRBD1. In germline, CDR1 is SGHAT, CDR2 FQNNGV. The CDR3 runs to 13 residues. V lost 3 bases and J lost 8; bases outside the gene matches: 6. Here the CDR3 reads CASSFYRGHGYTF. Written as DNA, the CDR3 is TGTGCCAGCAGCTTTTACAGGGGTCACGGCTACACCTTC.

This clonotype came up many times. The CDR3 sequence is CASSPRGGGLNTEAFF. The CDR3 nucleotides are TGTGCCAGCAGCCCCCGAGGGGGGGGCTTGAACACTGAAGCTTTCTTT. This rearrangement joins TRBV9 to TRBJ1-1, with D tentatively TRBD1 (6 bases). Germline assignment: CDR1 SGDLS and CDR2 YYNGEE. V shed 4 bases and J shed 0 bases, with 16 bases lying between them. The CDR3 totals 16 residues.

This clonotype was seen only a few times. CDR3 sequence: CASSGYRGRVTGELFF. The DNA for the CDR3 is TGTGCCAGCAGCGGGTACAGGGGGCGAGTCACCGGGGAGCTGTTTTTT. The gene calls are TRBV9 and TRBJ2-2; TRBD1 matches 9 bases. V lost 3 bases and J lost 4; bases outside the gene matches: 7. This CDR3 region has 16 residues. The germline V gene encodes CDR1 SGDLS and CDR2 YYNGEE.

This clonotype was detected ten times or more. V usage is TRBV6-2 or TRBV6-3 and J usage is TRBJ2-5; D might be TRBD2 (6 bases). The CDR3 sequence is 17 residues long. The germline gives CDR1 MNHEY, CDR2 SVGEGT. Trimming removed 8 bases from V and 0 bases from J, with 22 bases in between. CDR3 in DNA: TGTGCCAGCGGCCCTCTCTGGACTAAAGAGTACCAAGAGACCCAGTACTTC. This encodes CASGPLWTKEYQETQYF.

Comments on this clonotype: It may be a read error: a sequence one base away is much more abundant. V usage is TRBV4-1 and J usage is TRBJ1-1; D is ambiguous. This CDR3 contains 14 residues. Germline values: CDR1 MGHRA, CDR2 YSYEKL. V was cut by 4 bases and J by 1 base, with 10 bases left in between. The DNA for the CDR3 is TGCGCCAGCAGCCTAGTTTCCGAGAACACTGAAGCTTTCTTT. Encoded protein: CASSLVSENTEAFF.